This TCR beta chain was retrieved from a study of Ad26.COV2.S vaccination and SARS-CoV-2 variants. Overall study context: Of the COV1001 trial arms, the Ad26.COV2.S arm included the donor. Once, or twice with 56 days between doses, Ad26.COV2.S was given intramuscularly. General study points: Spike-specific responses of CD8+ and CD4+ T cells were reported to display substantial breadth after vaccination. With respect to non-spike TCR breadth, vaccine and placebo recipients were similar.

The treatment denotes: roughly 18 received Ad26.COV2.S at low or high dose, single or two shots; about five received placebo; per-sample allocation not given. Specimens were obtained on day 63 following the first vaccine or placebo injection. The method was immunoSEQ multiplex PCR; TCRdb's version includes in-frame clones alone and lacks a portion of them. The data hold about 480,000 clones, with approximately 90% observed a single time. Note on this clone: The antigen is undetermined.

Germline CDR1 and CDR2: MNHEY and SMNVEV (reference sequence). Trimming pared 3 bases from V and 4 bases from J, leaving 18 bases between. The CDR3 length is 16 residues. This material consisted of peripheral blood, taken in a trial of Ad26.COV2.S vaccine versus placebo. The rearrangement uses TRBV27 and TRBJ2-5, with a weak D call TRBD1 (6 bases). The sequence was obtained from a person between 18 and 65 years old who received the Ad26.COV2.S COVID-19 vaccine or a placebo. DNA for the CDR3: TGTGCCAGCAGTTTGGGGGCTGTGAGTAGGAGAGAGACCCAGTACTTC. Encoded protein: CASSLGAVSRRETQYF.